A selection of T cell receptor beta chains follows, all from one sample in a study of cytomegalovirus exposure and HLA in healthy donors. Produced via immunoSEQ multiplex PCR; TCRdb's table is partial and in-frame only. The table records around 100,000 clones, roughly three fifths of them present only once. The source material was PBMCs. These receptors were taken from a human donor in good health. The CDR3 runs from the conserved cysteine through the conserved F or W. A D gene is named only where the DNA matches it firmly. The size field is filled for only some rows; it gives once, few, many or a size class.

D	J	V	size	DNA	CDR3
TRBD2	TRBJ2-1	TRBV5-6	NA	TGTGCCAGCAGCTTGGTGCTAGCGGCCTATGAGCAGTTCTTC	CASSLVLAAYEQFF
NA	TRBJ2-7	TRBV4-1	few	TGCGCCAGCAGCCAAGATTTTACAATAACCTACGAGCAGTACTTC	CASSQDFTITYEQYF
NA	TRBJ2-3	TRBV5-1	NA	TGCGCCAGCAGCTTGGCCGTGGCAACAGATACGCAGTATTTT	CASSLAVATDTQYF
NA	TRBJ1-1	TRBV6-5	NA	TGTGCCAGCATTCCGAACAGGGTACTGGACACTGAAGCTTTCTTT	CASIPNRVLDTEAFF
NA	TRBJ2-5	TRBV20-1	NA	TGCAGTGCTCAGACACAAGAGACCCAGTACTTC	CSAQTQETQYF
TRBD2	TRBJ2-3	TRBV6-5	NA	TGTGCCAGCAGTTGGTTGCGGGAGGGGACAGATACGCAGTATTTT	CASSWLREGTDTQYF
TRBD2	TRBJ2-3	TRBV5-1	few	TGCGCCAGCAGCTCCAATCCTAGCGGGACAAGCACAGATACGCAGTATTTT	CASSSNPSGTSTDTQYF
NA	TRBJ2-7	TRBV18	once	TGTGCCAGCTCACCTTCCCCTATCTCCTACGAGCAGTACTTC	CASSPSPISYEQYF
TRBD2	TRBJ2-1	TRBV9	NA	TGTGCCAGCAGCGTAGGGGGAGGGATCGACTACAATGAGCAGTTCTTC	CASSVGGGIDYNEQFF
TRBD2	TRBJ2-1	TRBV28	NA	TGTGCCAGCAGTTTGGTGACTAGCCATGAGCAGTTCTTC	CASSLVTSHEQFF
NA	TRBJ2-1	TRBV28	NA	TGTGCCACCCTCTACAATGAGCAGTTCTTC	CATLYNEQFF
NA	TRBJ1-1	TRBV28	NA	TGTGCCAGCAGTTTTAGAATGCGCAAGAACACTGAAGCTTTCTTT	CASSFRMRKNTEAFF
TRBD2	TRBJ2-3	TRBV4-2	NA	TGTGCCAGCAGCCGACGGACTAGCGGGAGTACAGATACGCAGTATTTT	CASSRRTSGSTDTQYF
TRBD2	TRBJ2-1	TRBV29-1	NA	TGCAGCGTTGGGGACTACACCTACAATGAGCAGTTCTTC	CSVGDYTYNEQFF
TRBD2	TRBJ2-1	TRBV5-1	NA	TGCGCCTCCACTAGCGGCCCAGGGGATGAGCAGTTCTTC	CASTSGPGDEQFF
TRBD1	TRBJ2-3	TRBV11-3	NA	TGTGCCAGCAGCCCGGGACAGGTTAGCACAGATACGCAGTATTTT	CASSPGQVSTDTQYF
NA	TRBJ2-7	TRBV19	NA	TGTGCCAGTAGTCCTCAGGTGGACGGGACCTACGAGCAGTACTTC	CASSPQVDGTYEQYF
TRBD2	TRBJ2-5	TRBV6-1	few	TGTGCCAGCAGTGAAGCGTTGGCGGGAGGGTACCAAGAGACCCAGTACTTC	CASSEALAGGYQETQYF
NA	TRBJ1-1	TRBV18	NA	TGTGCCAGCTCACCACTTGAATCGTTCGATCGGTGGAACACAGGATTGAACACTGAAGCTTTCTTT	CASSPLESFDRWNTGLNTEAFF
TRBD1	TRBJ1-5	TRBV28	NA	TGTGCCAGCAGTCAACAGGGGGCTAGAAATCAGCCCCAGCATTTT	CASSQQGARNQPQHF
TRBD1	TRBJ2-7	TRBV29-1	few	TGCAGCGCCGGGACAGGGGCGCCCGAGCAGTACTTC	CSAGTGAPEQYF
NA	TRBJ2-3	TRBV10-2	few	TGCGCCAGCAGTATACAGGCCTCTAGCACAGATACGCAGTATTTT	CASSIQASSTDTQYF
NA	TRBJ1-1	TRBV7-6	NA	TGTGCCAGCAGCTTGCTCCAGGGGACTGAAGCTTTCTTT	CASSLLQGTEAFF
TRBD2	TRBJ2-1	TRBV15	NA	TGTGCCACCAGCAGAGATCCAGGGAGGGATGAGCAGTTCTTC	CATSRDPGRDEQFF
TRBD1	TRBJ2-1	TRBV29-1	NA	TGCAGCGTTGATAGAACAGGGGCCTACAATGAGCAGTTCTTC	CSVDRTGAYNEQFF
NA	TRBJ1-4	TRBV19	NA	TGTGCCAGTAGTTCTCGGCGTCAGGGGTCTAATGAAAAACTGTTTTTT	CASSSRRQGSNEKLFF
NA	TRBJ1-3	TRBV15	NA	TGTGCCACCAGCACCCGCTTCCCGGGTGAACCGAACACCATATATTTT	CATSTRFPGEPNTIYF
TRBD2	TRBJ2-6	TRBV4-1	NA	TGCGCCAGCAGCCAAGAACGGGCTAGCGGGTCTAGCTCTGGGGCCAACGTCCTGACTTTC	CASSQERASGSSSGANVLTF
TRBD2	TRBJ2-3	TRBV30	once	TGTGCCTGGATGGACCCGTGGGCTAGCGGCAACAAAGGGGATACGCAGTATTTT	CAWMDPWASGNKGDTQYF
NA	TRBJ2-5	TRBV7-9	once	TGTGCCAGCAGCTTAGTATCGGGACAAGAGACCCAGTACTTC	CASSLVSGQETQYF
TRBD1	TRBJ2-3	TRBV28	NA	TGTGCCAGCAGTCGAGGGACAGGGAGCACAGATACGCAGTATTTT	CASSRGTGSTDTQYF
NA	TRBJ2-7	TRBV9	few	TGTGCCAGCAGCGTAGGGGACTCATTGGGCTACGAGCAGTACTTC	CASSVGDSLGYEQYF
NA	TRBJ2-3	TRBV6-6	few	TGTGCCAGCAGTTACGGGGCAGCCGAGCAAGATACGCAGTATTTT	CASSYGAAEQDTQYF
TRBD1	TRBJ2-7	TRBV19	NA	TGTGCCAGTAGTACTAGGGGGACAGGACCCTTCTACGAGCAGTACTTC	CASSTRGTGPFYEQYF
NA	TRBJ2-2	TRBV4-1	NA	TGCGCCAGCAGCCAAGTACCCGCAACAAGCGGGTCGAACACCGGGGAGCTGTTTTTT	CASSQVPATSGSNTGELFF
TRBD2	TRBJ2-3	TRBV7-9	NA	TGTGCCAGCAGCTTAGGGGGACTAGTTTTCACAGATACGCAGTATTTT	CASSLGGLVFTDTQYF
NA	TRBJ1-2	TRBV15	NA	TGTGCCACCAGCCCCGCGGGGGTTAACTATGGCTACACCTTC	CATSPAGVNYGYTF
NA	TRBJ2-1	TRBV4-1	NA	TGCGCCAGCAGCCAACTTGAGGATGAGCAGTTCTTC	CASSQLEDEQFF
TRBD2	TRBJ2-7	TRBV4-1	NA	TGCGCCAGCAGCTATGAGCCGGGACTAGTTAACGAGCAGTACTTC	CASSYEPGLVNEQYF
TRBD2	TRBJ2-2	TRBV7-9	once	TGTGCCAGCAGCTCGATTCGGGCGGGAGATCCTAACACCGGGGAGCTGTTTTTT	CASSSIRAGDPNTGELFF
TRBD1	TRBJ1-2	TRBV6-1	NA	TGTGCCAGCAGTGATCAGGGGGCGGGGGGCTACACCTTC	CASSDQGAGGYTF
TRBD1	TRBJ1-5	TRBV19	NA	TGTGCCAGTAGTGCACGTCAGGGGGCCCGGCAGCCCCAGCATTTT	CASSARQGARQPQHF
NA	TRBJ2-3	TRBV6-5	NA	TGTGCCAGCAGACGTGGTAGACTAGGTAGAGATACGCAGTATTTT	CASRRGRLGRDTQYF
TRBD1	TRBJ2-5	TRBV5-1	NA	TGCGCCAGCAGCTTGGTCGGACAGGGGGCGGGGGAGACCCAGTACTTC	CASSLVGQGAGETQYF
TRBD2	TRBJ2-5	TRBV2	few	TGTGCCAGCAGTCAACTAGCGGGAGACGAGACCCAGTACTTC	CASSQLAGDETQYF
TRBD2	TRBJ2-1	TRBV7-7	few	TGTGCCAGCAGCAAAGGGACTAGCGACTACAATGAGCAGTTCTTC	CASSKGTSDYNEQFF
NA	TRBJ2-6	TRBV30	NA	TGTGCCTCTAGCAACTCTGGGGCCAACGTCCTGACTTTC	CASSNSGANVLTF
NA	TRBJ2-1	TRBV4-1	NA	TGCGCCAGCAGCCACGCCCCGGTCCCTAGTCGAAACAATGAGCAGTTCTTC	CASSHAPVPSRNNEQFF
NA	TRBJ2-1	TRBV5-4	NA	TGTGCCAGCAGCCTGGGAGACAATGAGCAGTTCTTC	CASSLGDNEQFF
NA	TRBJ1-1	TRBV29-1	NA	TGCAGCGTTCAGAGGGAGAACACTGAAGCTTTCTTT	CSVQRENTEAFF
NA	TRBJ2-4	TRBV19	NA	TGTGCCAGTAGTATCGCAGGAGCCAAAAACATTCAGTACTTC	CASSIAGAKNIQYF
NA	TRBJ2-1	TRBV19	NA	TGTGCCAGTAGCCCTAGGACAGCCAATGAGCAGTTCTTC	CASSPRTANEQFF